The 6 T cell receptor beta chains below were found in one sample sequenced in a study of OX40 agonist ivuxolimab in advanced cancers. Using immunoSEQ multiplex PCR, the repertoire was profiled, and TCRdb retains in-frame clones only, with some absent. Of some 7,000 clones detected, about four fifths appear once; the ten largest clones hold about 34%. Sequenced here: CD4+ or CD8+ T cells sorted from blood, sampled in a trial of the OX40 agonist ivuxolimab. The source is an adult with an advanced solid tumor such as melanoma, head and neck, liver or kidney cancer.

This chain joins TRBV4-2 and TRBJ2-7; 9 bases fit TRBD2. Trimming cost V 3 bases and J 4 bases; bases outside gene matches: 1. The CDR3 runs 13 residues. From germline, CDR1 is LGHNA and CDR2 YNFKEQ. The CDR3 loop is CASSQTSGYEQYF. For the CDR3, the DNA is TGTGCCAGCAGCCAGACTAGCGGTTACGAGCAGTACTTC.

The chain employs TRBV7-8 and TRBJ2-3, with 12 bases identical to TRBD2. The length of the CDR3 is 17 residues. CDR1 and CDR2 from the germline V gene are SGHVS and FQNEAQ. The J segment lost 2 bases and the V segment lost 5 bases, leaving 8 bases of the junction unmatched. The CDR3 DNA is TGTGCCAGCAGCCACTCGGCTAGCGGGGGGGACACAGATACGCAGTATTTT. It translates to CASSHSASGGDTDTQYF.

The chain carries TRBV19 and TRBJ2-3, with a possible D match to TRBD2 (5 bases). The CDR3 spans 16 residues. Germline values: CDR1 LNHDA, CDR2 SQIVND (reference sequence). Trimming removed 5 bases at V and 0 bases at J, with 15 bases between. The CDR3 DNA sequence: TGTGCCAGTAGTCTAACTGGAGGTCTCAGCACAGATACGCAGTATTTT. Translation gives CASSLTGGLSTDTQYF.

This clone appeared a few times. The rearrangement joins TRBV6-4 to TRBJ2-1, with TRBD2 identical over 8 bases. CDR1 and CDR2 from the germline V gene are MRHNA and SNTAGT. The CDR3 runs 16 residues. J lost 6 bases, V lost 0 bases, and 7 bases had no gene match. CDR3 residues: CASSDSISGETNEQFF. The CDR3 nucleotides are TGTGCCAGCAGTGACTCAATTAGCGGGGAGACCAATGAGCAGTTCTTC.

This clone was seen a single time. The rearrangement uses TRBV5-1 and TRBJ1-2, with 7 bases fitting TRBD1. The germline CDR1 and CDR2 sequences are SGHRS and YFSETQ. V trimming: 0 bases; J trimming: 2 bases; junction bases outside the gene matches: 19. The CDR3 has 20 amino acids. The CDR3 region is CASSLGSPGQLLISNYGYTF. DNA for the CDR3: TGCGCCAGCAGCTTGGGGTCGCCGGGACAGCTTCTTATATCCAACTATGGCTACACCTTC.

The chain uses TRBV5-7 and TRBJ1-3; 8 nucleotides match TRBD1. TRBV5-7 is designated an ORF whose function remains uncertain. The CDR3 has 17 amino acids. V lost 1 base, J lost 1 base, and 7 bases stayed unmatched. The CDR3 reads CASSLQGAMRSGNTIYF. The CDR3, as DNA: TGTGCCAGCAGCTTGCAGGGGGCGATGAGATCTGGAAACACCATATATTTT.